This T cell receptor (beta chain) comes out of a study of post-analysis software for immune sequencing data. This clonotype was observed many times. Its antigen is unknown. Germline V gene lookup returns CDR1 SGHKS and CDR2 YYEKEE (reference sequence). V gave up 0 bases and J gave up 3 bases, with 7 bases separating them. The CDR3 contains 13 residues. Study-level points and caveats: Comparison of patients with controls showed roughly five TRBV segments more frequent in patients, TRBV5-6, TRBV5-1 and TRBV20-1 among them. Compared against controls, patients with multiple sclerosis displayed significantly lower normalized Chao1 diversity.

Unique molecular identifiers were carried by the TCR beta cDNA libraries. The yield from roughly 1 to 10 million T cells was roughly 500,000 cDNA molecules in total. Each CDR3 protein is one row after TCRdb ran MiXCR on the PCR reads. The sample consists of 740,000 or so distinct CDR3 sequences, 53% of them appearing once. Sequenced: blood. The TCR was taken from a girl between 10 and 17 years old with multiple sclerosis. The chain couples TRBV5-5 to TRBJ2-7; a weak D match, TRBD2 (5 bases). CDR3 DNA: TGTGCCAGCAGCTTGGCGGGGTACTACGAGCAGTACTTC. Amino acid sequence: CASSLAGYYEQYF. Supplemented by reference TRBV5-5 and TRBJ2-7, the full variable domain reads DAGVTQSPTHLIKTRGQQVTLRCSPISGHKSVSWYQQVLGQGPQFIFQYYEKEERGRGNFPDRFSARQFPNYSSELNVNALLLGDSALYLCASSLAGYYEQYFGPGTRLTVT.